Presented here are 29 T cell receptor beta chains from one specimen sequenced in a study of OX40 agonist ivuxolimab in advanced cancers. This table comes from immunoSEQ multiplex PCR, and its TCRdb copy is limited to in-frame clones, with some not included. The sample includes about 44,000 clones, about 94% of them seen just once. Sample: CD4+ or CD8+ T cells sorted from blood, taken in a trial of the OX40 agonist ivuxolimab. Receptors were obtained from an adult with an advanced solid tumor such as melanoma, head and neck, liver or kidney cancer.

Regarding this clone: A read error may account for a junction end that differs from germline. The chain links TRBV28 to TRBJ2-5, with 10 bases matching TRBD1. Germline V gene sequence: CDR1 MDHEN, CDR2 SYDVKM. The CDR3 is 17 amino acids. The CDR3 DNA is TGTGCCAGCAGCGCCGTCCGTATAGGGACAGGGGAAGAGGCCCAGTACTTC. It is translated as CASSAVRIGTGEEAQYF.

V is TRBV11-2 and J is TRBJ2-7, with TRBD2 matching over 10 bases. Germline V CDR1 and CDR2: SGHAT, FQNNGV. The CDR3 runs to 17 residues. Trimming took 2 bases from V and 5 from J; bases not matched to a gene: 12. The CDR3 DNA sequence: TGTGCCAGCAGCTTATCTTTTGGGACTAGCGTCGTCCACGAGCAGTACTTC. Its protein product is CASSLSFGTSVVHEQYF.

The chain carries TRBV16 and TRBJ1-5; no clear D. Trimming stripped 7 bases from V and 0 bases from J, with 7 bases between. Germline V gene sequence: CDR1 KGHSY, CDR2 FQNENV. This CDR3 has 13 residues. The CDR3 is CASTRYSNQPQHF. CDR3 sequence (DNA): TGTGCCAGCACCCGATATAGCAATCAGCCCCAGCATTTT.

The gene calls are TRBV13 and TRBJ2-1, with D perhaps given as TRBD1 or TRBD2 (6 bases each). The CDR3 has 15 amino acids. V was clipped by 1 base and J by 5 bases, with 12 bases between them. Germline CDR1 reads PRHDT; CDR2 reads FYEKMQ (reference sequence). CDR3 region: CASSLVRGQDNEQFF. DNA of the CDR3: TGTGCCAGCAGCTTAGTCCGGGGGCAGGACAATGAGCAGTTCTTC.

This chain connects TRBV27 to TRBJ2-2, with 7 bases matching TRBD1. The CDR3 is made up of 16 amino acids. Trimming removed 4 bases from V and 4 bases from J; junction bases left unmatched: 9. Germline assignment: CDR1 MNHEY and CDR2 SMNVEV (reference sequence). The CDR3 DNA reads TGTGCCAGCAGTTCACAGGGGCCGTTTGTCACCGGGGAGCTGTTTTTT. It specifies CASSSQGPFVTGELFF.

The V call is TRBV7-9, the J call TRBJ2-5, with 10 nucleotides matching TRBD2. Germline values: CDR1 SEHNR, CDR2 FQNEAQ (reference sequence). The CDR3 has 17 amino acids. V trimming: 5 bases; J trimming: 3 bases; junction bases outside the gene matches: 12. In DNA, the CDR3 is TGTGCCAGCAGCCCCCCCTTGAGCGGGAGGGTGGAAGAGACCCAGTACTTC. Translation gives CASSPPLSGRVEETQYF.

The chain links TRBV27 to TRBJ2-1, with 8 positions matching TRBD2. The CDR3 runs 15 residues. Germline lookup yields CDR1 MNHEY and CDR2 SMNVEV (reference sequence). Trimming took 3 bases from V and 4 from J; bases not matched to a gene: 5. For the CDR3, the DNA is TGTGCCAGCAGTTTTGCGGGGGGCTTTTACAATGAGCAGTTCTTC. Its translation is CASSFAGGFYNEQFF.

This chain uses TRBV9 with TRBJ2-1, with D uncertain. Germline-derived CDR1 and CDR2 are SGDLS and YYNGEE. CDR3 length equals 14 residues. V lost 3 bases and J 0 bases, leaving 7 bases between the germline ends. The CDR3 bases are TGTGCCAGCAGCGACGGAAGCTCCTACAATGAGCAGTTCTTC. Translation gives CASSDGSSYNEQFF. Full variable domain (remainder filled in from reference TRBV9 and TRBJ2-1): DSGVTQTPKHLITATGQRVTLRCSPRSGDLSVYWYQQSLDQGLQFLIQYYNGEERAKGNILERFSAQQFPDLHSELNLSSLELGDSALYFCASSDGSSYNEQFFGPGTRLTVL.

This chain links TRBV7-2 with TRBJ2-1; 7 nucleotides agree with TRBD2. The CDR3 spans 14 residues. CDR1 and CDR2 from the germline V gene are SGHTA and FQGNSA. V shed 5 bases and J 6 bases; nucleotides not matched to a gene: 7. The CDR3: CASSTGPGGNEQFF. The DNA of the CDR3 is TGTGCCAGCAGCACGGGACCGGGGGGCAATGAGCAGTTCTTC.

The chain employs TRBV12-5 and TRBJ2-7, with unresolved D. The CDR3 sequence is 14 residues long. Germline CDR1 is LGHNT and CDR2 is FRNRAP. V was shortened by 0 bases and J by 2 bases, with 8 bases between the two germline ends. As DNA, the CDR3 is TGTGCTAGTGGTTTGGTTCAGGAGACCTACGAGCAGTACTTC. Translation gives CASGLVQETYEQYF. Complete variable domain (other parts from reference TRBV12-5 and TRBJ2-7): DARVTQTPRHKVTEMGQEVTMRCQPILGHNTVFWYRQTMMQGLELLAYFRNRAPLDDSGMPKDRFSAEMPDATLATLKIQPSEPRDSAVYFCASGLVQETYEQYFGPGTRLTVT.

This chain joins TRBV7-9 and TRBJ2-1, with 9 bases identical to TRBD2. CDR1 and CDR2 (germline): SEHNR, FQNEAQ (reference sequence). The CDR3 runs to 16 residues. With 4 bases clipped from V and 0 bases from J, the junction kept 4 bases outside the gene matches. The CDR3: CASSSRSGSSYNEQFF. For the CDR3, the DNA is TGTGCCAGCAGCTCCCGTAGCGGGAGCTCCTACAATGAGCAGTTCTTC.

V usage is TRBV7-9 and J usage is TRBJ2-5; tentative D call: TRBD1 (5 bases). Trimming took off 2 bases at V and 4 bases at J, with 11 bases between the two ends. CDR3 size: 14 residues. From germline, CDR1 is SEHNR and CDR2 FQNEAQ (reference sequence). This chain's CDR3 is CASSLSLGAETQYF. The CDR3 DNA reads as TGTGCCAGCAGCTTATCTTTAGGGGCAGAGACCCAGTACTTC.

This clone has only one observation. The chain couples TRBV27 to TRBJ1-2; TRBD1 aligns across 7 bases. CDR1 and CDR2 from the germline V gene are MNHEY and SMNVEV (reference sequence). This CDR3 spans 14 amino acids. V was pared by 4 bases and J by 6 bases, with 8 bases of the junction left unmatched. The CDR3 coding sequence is TGTGCCAGCAGTTCATTTACAGGGGCAGATGGCTACACCTTC. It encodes CASSSFTGADGYTF.

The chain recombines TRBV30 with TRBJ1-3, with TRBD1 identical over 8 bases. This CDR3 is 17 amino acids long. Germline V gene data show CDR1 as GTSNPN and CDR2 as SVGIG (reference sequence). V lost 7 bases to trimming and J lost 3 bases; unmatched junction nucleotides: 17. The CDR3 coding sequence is TGTGCCTCGTCTTCTCTTGTCCAGGGGGCGGTTGGAAACACCATATATTTT. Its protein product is CASSSLVQGAVGNTIYF.

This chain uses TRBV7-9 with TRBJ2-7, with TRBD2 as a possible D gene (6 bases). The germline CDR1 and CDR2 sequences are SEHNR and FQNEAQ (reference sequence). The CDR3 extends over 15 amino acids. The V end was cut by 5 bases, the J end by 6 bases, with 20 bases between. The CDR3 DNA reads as TGTGCCAGCAGCCCTGCTTTGGGGGGTCGGTCCGAGCAGTACTTC. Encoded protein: CASSPALGGRSEQYF.

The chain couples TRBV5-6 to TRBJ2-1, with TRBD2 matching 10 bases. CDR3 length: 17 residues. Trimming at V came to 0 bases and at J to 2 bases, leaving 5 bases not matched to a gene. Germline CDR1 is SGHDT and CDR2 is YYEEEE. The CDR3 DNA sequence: TGTGCCAGCAGCTTGGGCCCTAGCGGGGGTCCCTACAATGAGCAGTTCTTC. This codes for CASSLGPSGGPYNEQFF.

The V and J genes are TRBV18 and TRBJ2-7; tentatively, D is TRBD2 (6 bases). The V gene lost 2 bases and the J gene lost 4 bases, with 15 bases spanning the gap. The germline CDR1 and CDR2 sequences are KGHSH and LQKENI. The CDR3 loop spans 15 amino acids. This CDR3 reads CASSPRRDGSYEQYF. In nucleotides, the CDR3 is TGTGCCAGCTCACCAAGGCGGGACGGGAGTTACGAGCAGTACTTC.

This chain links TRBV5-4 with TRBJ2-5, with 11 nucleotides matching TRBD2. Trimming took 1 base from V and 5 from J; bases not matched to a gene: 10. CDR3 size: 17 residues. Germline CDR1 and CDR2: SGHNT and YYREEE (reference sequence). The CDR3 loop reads CASSLTYLAGGRETQYF. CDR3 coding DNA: TGTGCCAGCAGCTTGACATACCTAGCGGGAGGACGGGAGACCCAGTACTTC.

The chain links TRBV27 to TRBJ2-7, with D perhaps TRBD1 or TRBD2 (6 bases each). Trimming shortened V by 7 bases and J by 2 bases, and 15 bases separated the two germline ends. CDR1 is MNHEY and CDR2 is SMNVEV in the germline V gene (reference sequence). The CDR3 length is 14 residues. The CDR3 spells CASMEGGTTYEQYF. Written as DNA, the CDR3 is TGTGCCAGCATGGAGGGGGGTACGACCTACGAGCAGTACTTC.

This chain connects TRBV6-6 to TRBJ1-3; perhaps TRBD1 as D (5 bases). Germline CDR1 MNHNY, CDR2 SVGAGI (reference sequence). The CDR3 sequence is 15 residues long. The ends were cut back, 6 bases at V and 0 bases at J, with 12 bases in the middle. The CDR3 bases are TGTGCCAGCAGCCCCTTGGGGCCCTCTGGAAACACCATATATTTT. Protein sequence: CASSPLGPSGNTIYF.

CDR3 loop: CASTTTSGTSDTQYF. In DNA form, the CDR3 reads TGTGCCAGCACAACCACTAGCGGGACCTCAGATACGCAGTATTTT. The chain uses TRBV6-6 and TRBJ2-3; 10 positions agree with TRBD2. CDR1 and CDR2 (germline): MNHNY, SVGAGI (reference sequence). This CDR3 has 15 residues. With 7 bases clipped from V and 4 bases from J, the junction kept 8 bases outside the gene matches.

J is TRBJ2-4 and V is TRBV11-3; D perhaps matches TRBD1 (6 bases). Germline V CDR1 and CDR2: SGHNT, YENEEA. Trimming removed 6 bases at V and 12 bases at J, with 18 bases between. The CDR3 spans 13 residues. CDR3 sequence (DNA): TGTGCCAGCAGTCTCAGACAGGAGCACTCTCAGTACTTC. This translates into CASSLRQEHSQYF.

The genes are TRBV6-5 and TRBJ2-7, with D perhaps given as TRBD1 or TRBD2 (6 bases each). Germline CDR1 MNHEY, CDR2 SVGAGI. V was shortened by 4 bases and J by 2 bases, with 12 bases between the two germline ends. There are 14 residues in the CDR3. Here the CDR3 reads CASSWAGEAYEQYF. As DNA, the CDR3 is TGTGCCAGCAGTTGGGCAGGGGAGGCCTACGAGCAGTACTTC.

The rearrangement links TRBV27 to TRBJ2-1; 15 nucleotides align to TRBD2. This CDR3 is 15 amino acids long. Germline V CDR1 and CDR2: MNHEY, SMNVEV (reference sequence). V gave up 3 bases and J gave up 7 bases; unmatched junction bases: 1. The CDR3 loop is CASSFGTSGRNEQFF. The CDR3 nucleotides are TGTGCCAGCAGTTTCGGGACTAGCGGGAGGAATGAGCAGTTCTTC.

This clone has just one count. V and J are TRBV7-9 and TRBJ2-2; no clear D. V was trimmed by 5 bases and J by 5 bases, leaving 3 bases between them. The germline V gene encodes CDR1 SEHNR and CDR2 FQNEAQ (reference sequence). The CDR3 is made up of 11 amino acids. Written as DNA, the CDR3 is TGTGCCAGCAGCGTGACCGGGGAGCTGTTTTTT. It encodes CASSVTGELFF.

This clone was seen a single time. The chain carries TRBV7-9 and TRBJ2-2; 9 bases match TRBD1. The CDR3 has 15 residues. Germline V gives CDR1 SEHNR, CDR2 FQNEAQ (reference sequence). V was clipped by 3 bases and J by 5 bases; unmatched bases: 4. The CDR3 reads CASSFRDRDTGELFF. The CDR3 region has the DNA TGTGCCAGCAGCTTCCGGGACAGGGATACCGGGGAGCTGTTTTTT.

The CDR3 DNA reads as TGTGCCACTTCCCCCGGGGTGACTAGCACAGATACGCAGTATTTT. Residues: CATSPGVTSTDTQYF. The rearrangement links TRBV2 to TRBJ2-3; D is possibly TRBD2 (5 bases). V dropped 10 bases and J dropped 0 bases, with 17 bases sitting between them. CDR1 and CDR2 from the germline V gene are SNHLY and FYNNEI. CDR3 length equals 15 residues.

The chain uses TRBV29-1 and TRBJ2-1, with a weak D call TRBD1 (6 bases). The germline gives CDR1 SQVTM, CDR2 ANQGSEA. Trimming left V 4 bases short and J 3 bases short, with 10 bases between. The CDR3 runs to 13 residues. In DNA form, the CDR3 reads TGCAGCGTTGCAGGGGTAGGCTACAATGAGCAGTTCTTC. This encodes CSVAGVGYNEQFF.

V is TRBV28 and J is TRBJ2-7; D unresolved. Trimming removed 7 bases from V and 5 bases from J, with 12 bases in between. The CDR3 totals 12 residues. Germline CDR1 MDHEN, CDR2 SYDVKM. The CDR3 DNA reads TGTGCCAGCACCGAGGAACCCCACGAGCAGTACTTC. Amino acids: CASTEEPHEQYF.